What follows are 3 T cell receptor beta chains derived from one specimen sequenced in a study of regulatory T cells in long-lasting Graves disease. Combining iRepertoire HTBI primers with Arm-PCR of CDR3 regions, the authors built TCR beta libraries. TCRdb re-called the multiplex PCR reads with MiXCR, one entry per CDR3 protein. The data show roughly 430,000 distinct CDR3 sequences, approximately 22% seen once. The sample's time point: persistent/refractory GD, antithyroid drugs over 5 years with positive TRAb. PBMC-extracted RNA yielded the TCR library. This material consisted of peripheral blood mononuclear cells (PBMCs), taken when the disease was refractory, from a patient treated with antithyroid drugs. Receptor source: a female donor with Graves disease.

The sample holds many counts of this clonotype. The V and J genes are TRBV6-1 and TRBJ1-5; D is unresolved. The CDR3 runs 18 residues. Trimming shortened V by 5 bases and J by 4 bases, and 24 bases separated the two germline ends. Germline V gives CDR1 MNHNS, CDR2 SASEGT. The CDR3: CASSPRKLDNYRNQPQHF. Written as DNA, the CDR3 is TGTGCCAGCAGTCCACGCAAACTAGACAACTATAGGAATCAGCCCCAGCATTTT.

This clonotype was found many times. The chain recombines TRBV7-2 with TRBJ2-7; 8 positions match TRBD1. This CDR3 contains 15 residues. CDR1 and CDR2 from the germline V gene are SGHTA and FQGNSA. Trimming took 1 base from V and 2 from J; bases not matched to a gene: 4. CDR3 in DNA: TGTGCCAGCAGCTTAGTCGCAGGGGGCGCCTACGAGCAGTACTTC. Encoded protein: CASSLVAGGAYEQYF.

The genes are TRBV5-6 and TRBJ1-2; 9 bases are a match to TRBD1. Trimming took 4 bases from V and 8 from J; bases not matched to a gene: 6. Per the germline V gene, CDR1 is SGHDT and CDR2 is YYEEEE. The CDR3 spans 13 residues. The CDR3: CASSPGQGMGYTF. The CDR3 DNA follows: TGTGCCAGCAGCCCTGGACAGGGGATGGGCTACACCTTC.